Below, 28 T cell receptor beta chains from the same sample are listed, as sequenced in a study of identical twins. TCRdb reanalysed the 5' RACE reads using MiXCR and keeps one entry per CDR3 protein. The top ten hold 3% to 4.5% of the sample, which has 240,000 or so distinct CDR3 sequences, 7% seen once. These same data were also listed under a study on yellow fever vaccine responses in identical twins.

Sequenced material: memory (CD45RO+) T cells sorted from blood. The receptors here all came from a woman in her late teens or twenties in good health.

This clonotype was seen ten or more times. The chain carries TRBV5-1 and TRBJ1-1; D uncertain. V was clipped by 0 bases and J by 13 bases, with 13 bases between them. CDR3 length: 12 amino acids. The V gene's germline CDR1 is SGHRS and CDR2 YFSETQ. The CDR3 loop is CASSLEGKGNFF. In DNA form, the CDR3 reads TGCGCCAGCAGCTTGGAGGGAAAAGGGAATTTCTTT.

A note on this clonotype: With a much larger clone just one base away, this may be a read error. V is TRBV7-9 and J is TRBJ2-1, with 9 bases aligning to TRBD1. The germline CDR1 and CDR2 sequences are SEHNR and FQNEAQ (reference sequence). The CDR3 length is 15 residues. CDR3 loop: CASSLGQGGYSEQFF. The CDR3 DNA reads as TGTGCCAGCAGCTTAGGACAGGGGGGGTACAGTGAGCAGTTCTTC.

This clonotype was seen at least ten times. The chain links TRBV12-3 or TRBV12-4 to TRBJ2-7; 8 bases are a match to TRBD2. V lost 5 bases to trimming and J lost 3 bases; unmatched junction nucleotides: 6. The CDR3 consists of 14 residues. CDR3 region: CASSPGTSGYEQYV. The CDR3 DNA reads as TGTGCCAGCAGTCCCGGGACTAGTGGCTACGAGCAGTACGTC.

CDR3 in DNA: TGTGCCAGTAGTATGAGTTCCGGACTAGCGGGAGGGCCCCGGACCCACGAGCAGTACTTC. This translates into CASSMSSGLAGGPRTHEQYF. This chain links TRBV19 with TRBJ2-7, with 15 positions matching TRBD2. V gave up 3 bases and J gave up 5 bases; unmatched junction bases: 17. Germline V gene data show CDR1 as LNHDA and CDR2 as SQIVND (reference sequence). This CDR3 comprises 20 residues. Supplemented by reference TRBV19 and TRBJ2-7, the full variable domain reads DGGITQSPKYLFRKEGQNVTLSCEQNLNHDAMYWYRQDPGQGLRLIYYSQIVNDFQKGDIAEGYSVSREKKESFPLTVTSAQKNPTAFYLCASSMSSGLAGGPRTHEQYFGPGTRLTVT.

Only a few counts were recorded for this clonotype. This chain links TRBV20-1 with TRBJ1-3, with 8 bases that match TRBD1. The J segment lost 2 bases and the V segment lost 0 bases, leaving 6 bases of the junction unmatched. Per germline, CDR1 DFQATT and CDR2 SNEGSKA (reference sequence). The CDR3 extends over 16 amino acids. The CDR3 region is CSARDADRGPGNTIYF. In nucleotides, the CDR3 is TGCAGTGCTAGAGACGCCGACAGGGGCCCTGGAAACACCATATATTTT.

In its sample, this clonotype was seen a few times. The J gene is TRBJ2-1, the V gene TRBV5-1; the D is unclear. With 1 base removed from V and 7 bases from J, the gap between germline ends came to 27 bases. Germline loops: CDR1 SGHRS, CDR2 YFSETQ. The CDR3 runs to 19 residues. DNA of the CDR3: TGCGCCAGCAGCTTGTCGCGGCTAGGATTGGTCGGGCTACAGAATGAGCAGTTCTTC. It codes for CASSLSRLGLVGLQNEQFF.

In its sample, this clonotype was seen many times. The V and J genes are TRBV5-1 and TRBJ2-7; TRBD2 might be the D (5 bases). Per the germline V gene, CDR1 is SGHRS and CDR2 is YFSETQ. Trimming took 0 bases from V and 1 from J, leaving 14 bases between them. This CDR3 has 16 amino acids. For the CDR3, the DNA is TGCGCCAGCAGCTTGGATCCTAGTCGGGGTTCCTACGAGCAGTACTTC. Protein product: CASSLDPSRGSYEQYF.

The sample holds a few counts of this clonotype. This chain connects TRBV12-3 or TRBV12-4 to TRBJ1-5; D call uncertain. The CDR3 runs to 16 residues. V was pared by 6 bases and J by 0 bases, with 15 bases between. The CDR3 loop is CASRPQWGGSNQPQHF. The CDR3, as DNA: TGTGCCAGCAGGCCCCAGTGGGGAGGTAGCAATCAGCCCCAGCATTTT.

CDR3 in amino acids: CAIRSTDTQYF. CDR3 DNA: TGTGCCATCAGATCCACAGATACGCAGTATTTT. V gene TRBV10-3 combines with J gene TRBJ2-3; the D is unclear. Deletions cut 6 bases from V and 2 bases from J, with 3 bases between. Looked up from germline, CDR1 is ENHRY and CDR2 is SYGVKD. The CDR3 has 11 amino acids.

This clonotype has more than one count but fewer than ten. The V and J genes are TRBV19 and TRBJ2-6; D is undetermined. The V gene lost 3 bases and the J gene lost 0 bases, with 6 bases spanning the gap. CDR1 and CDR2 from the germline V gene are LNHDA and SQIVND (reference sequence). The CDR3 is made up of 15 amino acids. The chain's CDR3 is CASSMGSSGANVLTF. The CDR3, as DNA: TGTGCCAGTAGTATGGGTTCCTCTGGGGCCAACGTCCTGACTTTC.

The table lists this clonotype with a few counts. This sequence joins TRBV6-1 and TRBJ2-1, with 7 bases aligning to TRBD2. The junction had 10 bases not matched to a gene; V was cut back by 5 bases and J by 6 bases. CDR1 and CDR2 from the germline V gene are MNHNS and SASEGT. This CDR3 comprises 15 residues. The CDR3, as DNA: TGTGCCAGCAGTCGAGCGGGACCGGTACTCAATGAGCAGTTCTTC. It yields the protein CASSRAGPVLNEQFF.

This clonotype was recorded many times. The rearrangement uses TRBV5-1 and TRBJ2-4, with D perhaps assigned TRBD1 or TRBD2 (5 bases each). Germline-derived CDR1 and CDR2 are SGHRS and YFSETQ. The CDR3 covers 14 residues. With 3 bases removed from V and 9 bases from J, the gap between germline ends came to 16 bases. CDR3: CASSSGPARGIQYF. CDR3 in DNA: TGCGCCAGCAGCTCGGGGCCGGCGAGGGGCATTCAGTACTTC.

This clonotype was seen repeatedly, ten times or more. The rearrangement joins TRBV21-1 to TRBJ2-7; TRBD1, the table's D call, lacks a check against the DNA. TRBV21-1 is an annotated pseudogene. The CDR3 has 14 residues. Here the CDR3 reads CASSKVRGENEQYV. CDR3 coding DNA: TGTGCCAGCAGCAAAGTCCGGGGAGAGAACGAGCAGTACGTC.

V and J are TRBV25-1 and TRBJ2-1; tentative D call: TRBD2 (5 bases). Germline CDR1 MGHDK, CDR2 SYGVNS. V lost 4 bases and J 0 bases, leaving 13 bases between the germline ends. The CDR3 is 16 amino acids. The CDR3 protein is CASSGPQRSSYNEQFF. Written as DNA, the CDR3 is TGTGCCAGCAGTGGTCCCCAGCGGAGCTCCTACAATGAGCAGTTCTTC.

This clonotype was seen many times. CDR3 sequence (DNA): TGCAGCGTTGAAGAGAAGGTAGTGGACCGCTTCCAAAACATTCAGTACTTC. Translating gives CSVEEKVVDRFQNIQYF. J is TRBJ2-4 and V is TRBV29-1; D is unclear. CDR3 length: 17 residues. V lost 0 bases and J lost 5, with 20 bases in between. CDR1 is SQVTM and CDR2 is ANQGSEA in the germline V gene.

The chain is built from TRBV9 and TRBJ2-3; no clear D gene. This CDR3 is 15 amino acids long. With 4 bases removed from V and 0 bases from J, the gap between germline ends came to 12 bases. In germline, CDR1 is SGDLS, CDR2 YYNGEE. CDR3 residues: CASSSLDPSTDTQYF. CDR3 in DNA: TGTGCCAGCAGCTCCTTGGACCCTAGCACAGATACGCAGTATTTT.

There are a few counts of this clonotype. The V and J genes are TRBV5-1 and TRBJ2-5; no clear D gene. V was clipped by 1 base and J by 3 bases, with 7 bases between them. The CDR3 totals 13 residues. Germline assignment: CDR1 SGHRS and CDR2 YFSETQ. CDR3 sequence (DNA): TGCGCCAGCAGCTTGATGGGGAAAGAGACCCAGTACTTC. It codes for CASSLMGKETQYF.

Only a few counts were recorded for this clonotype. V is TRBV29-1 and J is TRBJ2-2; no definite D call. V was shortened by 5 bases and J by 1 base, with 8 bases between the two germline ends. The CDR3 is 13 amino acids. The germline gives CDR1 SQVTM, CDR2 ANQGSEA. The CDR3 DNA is TGCAGCGTTCTGAGCTTGAACACCGGGGAGCTGTTTTTT. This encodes CSVLSLNTGELFF.

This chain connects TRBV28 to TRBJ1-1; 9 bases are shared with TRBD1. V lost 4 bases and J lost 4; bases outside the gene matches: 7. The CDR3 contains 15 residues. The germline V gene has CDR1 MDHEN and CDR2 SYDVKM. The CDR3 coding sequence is TGTGCCAGCAGTTCACAGGGGGCGCGGAGCACTGAAGCTTTCTTT. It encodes CASSSQGARSTEAFF.

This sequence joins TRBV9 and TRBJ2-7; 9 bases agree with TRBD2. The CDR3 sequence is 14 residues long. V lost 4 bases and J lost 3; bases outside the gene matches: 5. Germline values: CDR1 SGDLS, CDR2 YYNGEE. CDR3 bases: TGTGCCAGCAGCTCACAGACTAGCGGCTACGAGCAGTACTTC. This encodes CASSSQTSGYEQYF.

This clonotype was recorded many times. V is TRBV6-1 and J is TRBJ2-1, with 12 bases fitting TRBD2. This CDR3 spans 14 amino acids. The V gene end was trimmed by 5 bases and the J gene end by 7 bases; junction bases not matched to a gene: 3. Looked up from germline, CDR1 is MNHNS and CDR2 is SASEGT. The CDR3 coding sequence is TGTGCCAGCAGTACGACTAGCGGGGGTAATGAGCAGTTCTTC. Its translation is CASSTTSGGNEQFF.

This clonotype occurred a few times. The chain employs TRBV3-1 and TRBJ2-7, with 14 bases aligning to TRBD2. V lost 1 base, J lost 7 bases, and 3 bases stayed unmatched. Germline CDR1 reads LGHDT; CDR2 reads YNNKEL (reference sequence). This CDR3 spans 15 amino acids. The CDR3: CASSQGLAGGLEQYF. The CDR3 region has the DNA TGTGCCAGCAGCCAAGGACTAGCGGGAGGGCTTGAGCAGTACTTC.

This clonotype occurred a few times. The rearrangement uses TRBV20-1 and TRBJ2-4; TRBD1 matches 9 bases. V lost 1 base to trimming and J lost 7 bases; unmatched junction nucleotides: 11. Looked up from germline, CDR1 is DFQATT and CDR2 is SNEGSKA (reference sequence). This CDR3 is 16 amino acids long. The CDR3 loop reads CSARVPGTGSANIQYF. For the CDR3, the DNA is TGCAGTGCTAGAGTTCCGGGGACAGGGAGTGCGAACATTCAGTACTTC.

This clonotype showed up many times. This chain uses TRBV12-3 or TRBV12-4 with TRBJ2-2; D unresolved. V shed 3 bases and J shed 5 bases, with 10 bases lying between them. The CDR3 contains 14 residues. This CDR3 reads CASSFTWRTGELFF. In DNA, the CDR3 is TGTGCCAGCAGTTTCACCTGGCGGACCGGGGAGCTGTTTTTT.

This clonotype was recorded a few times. CDR3 coding DNA: TGCAGTGCTAGAGATTCGGGACTACAGTACGCGACCCAGTACTTC. Its protein product is CSARDSGLQYATQYF. The chain employs TRBV20-1 and TRBJ2-5, with 7 bases aligning to TRBD2. The CDR3 length is 15 residues. V shed 0 bases, J shed 7 bases, and the junction held 11 bases outside the gene matches. CDR1 is DFQATT, CDR2 SNEGSKA, per germline (reference sequence).

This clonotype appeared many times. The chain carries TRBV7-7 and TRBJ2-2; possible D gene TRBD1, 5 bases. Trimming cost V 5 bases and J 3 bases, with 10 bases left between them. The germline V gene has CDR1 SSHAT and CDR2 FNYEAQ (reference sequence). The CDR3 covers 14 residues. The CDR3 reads CASSTDTYTGELFF. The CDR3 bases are TGTGCCAGCAGCACGGACACATACACCGGGGAGCTGTTTTTT.

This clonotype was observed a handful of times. The DNA for the CDR3 is TGTGCCAGCAGCCTTGGTGGGGCTAGCGGGCAAGAGACCCAGTACTTC. Translation: CASSLGGASGQETQYF. The chain is built from TRBV3-1 and TRBJ2-5; 8 bases agree with TRBD2. The germline V gene encodes CDR1 LGHDT and CDR2 YNNKEL (reference sequence). The CDR3 spans 16 residues. The trim removed 4 bases at V and 2 bases at J, leaving 9 bases unmatched.

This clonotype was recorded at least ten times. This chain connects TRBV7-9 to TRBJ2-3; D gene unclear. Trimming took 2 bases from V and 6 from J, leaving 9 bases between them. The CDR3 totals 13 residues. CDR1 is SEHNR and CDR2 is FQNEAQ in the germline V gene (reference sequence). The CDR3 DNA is TGTGCCAGCAGCTTACGGATCCTCGATACGCAGTATTTT. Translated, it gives CASSLRILDTQYF.